This T cell receptor (beta chain) was observed in a study of technical replicates of blood from a handful of donors. V lost 4 bases and J lost 2; bases outside the gene matches: 8. The CDR3 spans 16 residues. CDR1 is MNHEY, CDR2 SVGAGI, per germline. Method: immunoSEQ multiplex PCR; TCRdb's copy keeps in-frame clones and lacks some. The repertoire holds under 100,000 clones, with about 94% as singletons. The specimen sequenced was T cells isolated from PBMCs. This chain uses TRBV6-5 with TRBJ2-1; 7 nucleotides align to TRBD2. This receptor was obtained from a human donor in good health. CDR3 in DNA: TGTGCCAGCAGTTTGGTAGCGGGTCTCACCTACAATGAGCAGTTCTTC. This translates into CASSLVAGLTYNEQFF.